The T cell receptor (beta chain) under discussion was sequenced for a study of blood T cells in healthy people across ages (dated by TCRdb to about 2015). Notes on the research overall: In model experiments, template switching captured about one uniquely barcoded TCR beta cDNA molecule for every two T cells. For two donors (one aged 18 to 30 and one aged 80 or older), the study analyzed two additional independent replicas of 1 million unique cDNA reads from the same blood draw. Donors were grouped into four age groups: young (average roughly 17 years), middle-aged (39), aged (around 56) and long-lived (just over 80). Using deep sequencing normalized with unique cDNA molecular identifiers, the study measured how TCR beta repertoire diversity changes with age. Donors of different ages were randomly distributed across sequencing lanes to avoid experimental bias.

The germline V gene supplies CDR1 SGHAT and CDR2 FQNNGV. Inclusive of the bounding cysteine and phenylalanine, the CDR3 is 14 residues long. Solely the CDR3 DNA is kept, with 42 bases framed from the first base. Trimming takes 1 base from V and 3 bases from J, and the germline ends sit 9 bases apart. The roughly 37 donors, aged 6 to 90 years, were systemically healthy Caucasian individuals from Russia. Around 9.8 milliliters of peripheral blood were collected from each donor into EDTA-treated Vacutainer tubes. Ficoll-Paque density-gradient centrifugation was used to isolate PBMCs, with at least 7 million per sample. Total RNA, at least 6 micrograms per sample, was extracted from PBMCs with Trizol reagent. For every donor, flow cytometry on a PBMC aliquot measured the percentage of naive CD45RAhigh/CD27high T cells. In regard to this clonotype: Its antigen remains unidentified. It has no much larger one-base neighbor in the sample; base qualities were not kept.

Paper-wide results and their limitations: Compared with the aged group, the long-lived group had more naive CD4+ T cells, fewer expanded clones and increased TCR diversity, a pattern suggesting age selection. A strong correlation was found between observed TCR beta diversity and the percentage of naive T cells measured by flow cytometry. Estimates of total diversity from one million sequenced T cells were regarded as lower bounds and underestimates. The CMV infection status of donors was not known, potentially confounding age-related changes in expanded clonotypes. As age increased, observed TCR beta diversity per million T cells dropped in a roughly linear way, and a significant reduction was already evident by age about 40. Bulk unsorted PBMC profiling prevented conclusive comparison of naive and antigen-experienced compartments.

Receptor amplification or capture employed 5' RACE. For sequencing, an Illumina HiSeq 2500 was employed. A second PCR of roughly 7 to 11 cycles was performed with a sample-barcoded 5' primer and a J-beta primer mix. A unique molecular identifier was introduced onto each TCR beta cDNA molecule by a template-switch 5' adaptor carrying 12 random nucleotides. Each sample yielded at least 2.5 million CDR3-containing paired-end reads. The Mint cDNA synthesis kit, primed by a TRBC-specific oligonucleotide, was used to synthesize first-strand cDNA from all RNA. All cDNA was treated with uracil-DNA glycosylase and then went through a first 18-cycle PCR with the universal primers M1SS and BC2_uni_R. The study's own analysis went as follows. For normalization, 1 million high-quality reads, each with a distinct molecular identifier, were randomly selected from each sample. Reads sharing molecular identifiers were discarded rather than binned into consensus sequences. MiTCR, set to a Q25 quality threshold and the strictest error-elimination algorithm, was used for CDR3 identification, clonotype clustering and error correction. A nonparametric unseen species model with Euler transformation was used to estimate lower-bound total TCR beta diversity. Clones were called with MiXCR by TCRdb after fastp trimmed the public reads at Q25, and only in-frame beta chains were retained. Identical CDR3 proteins give one entry, which carries the most common genes and DNA. V and J calls and clone size were set by TCRdb, not the authors. The sample table holds just over 1 million distinct CDR3 sequences, of which 45% were seen once. The ten biggest clones cover 15% to 20% of the sample.

This TCR came from a woman between 55 and 75 years old in good health. Sequencing was performed on blood. The chain couples TRBV11-2 to TRBJ1-2; the D gene lacks a confident call. The CDR3: CASSLGRSDYGYTF. The DNA sequence is TGTGCCAGCAGCTTAGGTCGCAGCGACTATGGCTACACCTTC.